One and the same sample provided the 21 T cell receptor beta chains below, sequenced in a study of vaccination and CD4 T cells after COVID-19. The treatment here: approximately 9-day PBMC culture with coronavirus spike peptide pools or control peptides (ViraFEST assay). These TCRs' antigens remain unknown. Cultured CD4+ T-cell DNA underwent Oncomine TCR Beta short-read sequencing. In TCRdb, the PCR reads were re-called with MiXCR into one record per CDR3 protein. The data contain under 25,000 distinct CDR3 sequences, roughly 40% of them seen just once; the ten biggest clones take up 9%. This sample comprised CD4+ T cells from blood, cultured in vitro, obtained after SARS-CoV-2 vaccination. The origin of the receptors is a human donor who had recovered from COVID-19.

The J gene is TRBJ1-5, the V gene TRBV6-2 or TRBV6-3, with 9 bases lining up with TRBD1. The germline gives CDR1 MNHEY, CDR2 SVGEGT. This CDR3 has 18 amino acids. V trimming: 5 bases; J trimming: 0 bases; junction bases outside the gene matches: 11. The chain's CDR3 is CASSTGTGQTYSNQPQHF. The CDR3 bases are TGTGCCAGCAGTACCGGGACAGGGCAAACCTATAGCAATCAGCCCCAGCATTTT.

V and J are TRBV5-1 and TRBJ2-3, with TRBD2 identical over 12 bases. CDR1 is SGHRS and CDR2 is YFSETQ in the germline V gene. The ends lost 0 bases at V and 0 bases at J; junction bases unmatched: 5. The CDR3 contains 18 residues. As DNA, the CDR3 is TGCGCCAGCAGCTTGGGTGCTAGCGGGGGGGCTAGCACAGATACGCAGTATTTT. Translated: CASSLGASGGASTDTQYF.

This clonotype was seen only a few times. DNA for the CDR3: TGCAGTGCGTACGGGGGTAACACCGGGGAGCTGTTTTTT. Protein: CSAYGGNTGELFF. V gene TRBV20-1 combines with J gene TRBJ2-2; weak D call: TRBD2 (6 bases). The ends were cut back, 6 bases at V and 2 bases at J, with 10 bases in the middle. Germline CDR1 reads DFQATT; CDR2 reads SNEGSKA (reference sequence). This CDR3 is 13 amino acids long.

The chain couples TRBV7-2 to TRBJ2-4, with 8 bases fitting TRBD2. V dropped 5 bases and J dropped 8; count of bases not matched to a gene: 8. The CDR3 runs to 14 residues. Germline-derived CDR1 and CDR2 are SGHTA and FQGNSA. The CDR3 DNA sequence: TGTGCCAGCAGCCTTCGGGGGGGCGAGTACATTCAGTACTTC. Its protein is CASSLRGGEYIQYF.

The chain couples TRBV4-3 to TRBJ1-5, with a tentative D call TRBD1 (6 bases). Trimming pared 3 bases from V and 1 base from J, leaving 10 bases between. The CDR3 runs 15 residues. Germline assignment: CDR1 LGHNA and CDR2 YSLEER. The CDR3 sequence: CASSQLTGSNQPQHF. The CDR3 DNA reads TGCGCCAGCAGCCAGTTAACAGGGAGCAATCAGCCCCAGCATTTT.

This clonotype came up a few times. The CDR3: CASSYSRQGGRNTEAFF. The CDR3 DNA reads as TGTGCCAGCAGTTACTCGCGCCAGGGTGGAAGGAACACTGAAGCTTTCTTT. The V and J genes are TRBV6-5 and TRBJ1-1; maybe TRBD1 (5 bases). Germline V gene data show CDR1 as MNHEY and CDR2 as SVGAGI. This CDR3 has 17 amino acids. Trimming took off 0 bases at V and 1 base at J, with 15 bases between the two ends.

This clonotype has just a few counts. The chain carries TRBV19 and TRBJ1-5; no reliable D call. The V end lost 5 bases, the J end lost 4 bases, and 9 bases lay between the germline ends. Germline CDR1 reads LNHDA; CDR2 reads SQIVND (reference sequence). The CDR3 has 13 amino acids. The CDR3 DNA is TGTGCCAGTAGTGTCCAGATAAATCAGCCCCAGCATTTT. This translates into CASSVQINQPQHF.

The V gene is TRBV7-2, the J gene TRBJ2-2; D unclear. From germline, CDR1 is SGHTA and CDR2 FQGNSA. This CDR3 contains 13 residues. The germline V and J ends were trimmed by 2 bases and 1 base, with 2 bases remaining between them. This chain's CDR3 is CASSLKNTGELFF. For the CDR3, the DNA is TGTGCCAGCAGCTTAAAGAACACCGGGGAGCTGTTTTTT.

The DNA of the CDR3 is TGTGCCAGCAGTGAGTTTAGCCCCGGGGAGCTGTTTTTT. This gives the protein CASSEFSPGELFF. The genes are TRBV6-1 and TRBJ2-2, with D hard to call. Germline V lookup: CDR1 MNHNS, CDR2 SASEGT. The length of the CDR3 is 13 residues. V lost 3 bases and J 6 bases, leaving 8 bases between the germline ends.

The chain combines TRBV19 with TRBJ1-5; no clear D. V was cut by 6 bases and J by 6 bases, with 15 bases left in between. CDR3 length: 14 residues. The V gene's germline CDR1 is LNHDA and CDR2 SQIVND (reference sequence). CDR3 in DNA: TGTGCCAGTAGCAGAGCATTGGGTACTCAGCCCCAGCATTTT. This codes for CASSRALGTQPQHF. The complete variable domain, with remaining parts taken from reference TRBV19 and TRBJ1-5, reads DGGITQSPKYLFRKEGQNVTLSCEQNLNHDAMYWYRQDPGQGLRLIYYSQIVNDFQKGDIAEGYSVSREKKESFPLTVTSAQKNPTAFYLCASSRALGTQPQHFGDGTRLSIL.

This clonotype is judged medium-sized. The J gene is TRBJ1-2, the V gene TRBV6-4; 9 bases map to TRBD1. CDR1 is MRHNA and CDR2 is SNTAGT in the germline V gene. This CDR3 is 17 amino acids long. V lost 2 bases, J lost 7 bases, and 14 bases stayed unmatched. The CDR3 here is CASSDLRILTGGVGYTF. DNA of the CDR3: TGTGCCAGCAGTGACCTTCGCATTCTAACAGGGGGCGTTGGCTACACCTTC.

This chain links TRBV19 with TRBJ2-7; TRBD1 aligns across 9 bases. Germline V gene data show CDR1 as LNHDA and CDR2 as SQIVND (reference sequence). V was clipped by 5 bases and J by 5 bases; unmatched bases: 7. The CDR3 spans 14 residues. CDR3 in amino acids: CASSARDRVDEQYF. The CDR3 DNA reads as TGTGCCAGTAGTGCCCGGGACAGGGTTGACGAGCAGTACTTC.

This rearrangement joins TRBV20-1 to TRBJ1-2; D is ambiguous. This CDR3 comprises 13 residues. Germline V gene lookup returns CDR1 DFQATT and CDR2 SNEGSKA (reference sequence). With 8 bases removed from V and 0 bases from J, the gap between germline ends came to 13 bases. DNA for the CDR3: TGCAGTTGTTACACTGCGACTAACTATGGCTACACCTTC. Translation: CSCYTATNYGYTF.

The chain employs TRBV2 and TRBJ2-5, with 10 bases fitting TRBD2. CDR1 and CDR2 from the germline V gene are SNHLY and FYNNEI. Germline trimming cut 0 bases from V and 3 bases from J; bases unmatched to any gene: 13. This CDR3 is built from 19 residues. CDR3 sequence (DNA): TGTGCCAGCAGTGAAGCCTCTATAGGTCTAGCGGGGGTTGAAGAGACCCAGTACTTC. Residues: CASSEASIGLAGVEETQYF. The variable domain in full, completed from reference TRBV2 and TRBJ2-5, reads EPEVTQTPSHQVTQMGQEVILRCVPISNHLYFYWYRQILGQKVEFLVSFYNNEISEKSEIFDDQFSVERPDGSNFTLKIRSTKLEDSAMYFCASSEASIGLAGVEETQYFGPGTRLLVL.

This chain connects TRBV11-2 to TRBJ2-5, with a tentative D call TRBD1 (5 bases). The CDR3 length is 14 residues. Germline assignment: CDR1 SGHAT and CDR2 FQNNGV. Trimming cost V 2 bases and J 1 base, with 8 bases left between them. The CDR3 nucleotides are TGTGCCAGCAGCTTAAGACAGACCCAAGAGACCCAGTACTTC. Translating it yields CASSLRQTQETQYF.

The chain carries TRBV6-1 and TRBJ2-7; TRBD2 matches 14 bases. The CDR3 sequence is 15 residues long. CDR1 MNHNS and CDR2 SASEGT come from the germline V gene. Trimming cost V 6 bases and J 3 bases; bases outside gene matches: 4. In DNA form, the CDR3 reads TGTGCCAGCAGCACAGGACTAGCGGGAGGCTACGAGCAGTACTTC. Its protein product is CASSTGLAGGYEQYF.

V usage is TRBV4-2 and J usage is TRBJ1-6; possibly TRBD1 for D (6 bases). Germline loops: CDR1 LGHNA, CDR2 YNFKEQ. V was cut by 0 bases and J by 9 bases, with 15 bases left in between. This CDR3 contains 16 residues. The CDR3 nucleotides read TGTGCCAGCAGCCAAGACAGGACAGCATTGGGTTCACCCCTCCACTTT. It translates to CASSQDRTALGSPLHF.

This clonotype has only a few counts. The chain employs TRBV18 and TRBJ2-7, with D perhaps TRBD2 (6 bases). The V end lost 6 bases, the J end lost 4 bases, and 13 bases lay between the germline ends. CDR3 length: 13 amino acids. CDR1 and CDR2 (germline): KGHSH, LQKENI. CDR3 bases: TGTGCCAGCTCCATGGGCAGCGGGTACGAGCAGTACTTC. Amino acid sequence: CASSMGSGYEQYF.

This clonotype is deemed medium-sized (0.01 to 0.1%). The chain has TRBV7-8 and TRBJ1-1; TRBD1 agrees at 7 bases. The CDR3 runs to 14 residues. The germline V gene has CDR1 SGHVS and CDR2 FQNEAQ. Losses at the gene ends were 3 bases for V and 4 bases for J; bases not matched to a gene: 5. CDR3 amino acids: CASSFDRVGTEAFF. Here the CDR3 DNA reads TGTGCCAGCAGCTTCGACAGGGTCGGCACTGAAGCTTTCTTT.

CDR3 DNA sequence: TGTGCCAGCAGCTTAGGACAGGGAAGCTACACCTTC. Translation: CASSLGQGSYTF. This chain links TRBV7-2 with TRBJ1-2; 7 nucleotides line up with TRBD1. Germline V lookup: CDR1 SGHTA, CDR2 FQGNSA. CDR3 length: 12 amino acids. V lost 1 base to trimming and J lost 9 bases; unmatched junction nucleotides: 2.

Only a few counts were recorded for this clonotype. The rearrangement joins TRBV7-6 to TRBJ1-5; 7 bases are a match to TRBD1. CDR1 SGHVS and CDR2 FNYEAQ come from the germline V gene. Unmatched junction bases numbered 2, after V lost 4 bases and J lost 5 bases. CDR3 length: 13 residues. The CDR3: CASSWTGDQPQHF. The CDR3 DNA sequence: TGTGCCAGCAGCTGGACAGGAGATCAGCCCCAGCATTTT.